What follows is one TCR beta chain and its context. As yet, its antigen is unknown. The data stem from a study of cytomegalovirus exposure and HLA in healthy donors. With V trimmed by 2 bases and J by 2 bases, 7 bases remained unmatched. CDR1 is LGHNA and CDR2 is YNFKEQ in the germline V gene. CDR3 length: 16 residues. The table came from immunoSEQ multiplex PCR; TCRdb's copy has only in-frame clones and leaves some out. The sample has under 85,000 clones, 85% to 95% seen once. Broader study findings: A classifier reportedly called cytomegalovirus status with high sensitivity and specificity.

The J gene is TRBJ2-3, the V gene TRBV4-2; 7 bases are shared with TRBD2. Sequencing was done on a sample of PBMCs. The clonotype comes from a young woman in good health and CMV-seronegative. CDR3 sequence (DNA): TGTGCCAGCAGCCAACACATCAGGGACTACACAGATACGCAGTATTTT. Its protein is CASSQHIRDYTDTQYF.